Listed below are T cell receptor beta chains from one sample, sequenced in a study of vaccination and CD4 T cells after COVID-19. TCRdb analysed the PCR reads with MiXCR anew, one entry per CDR3 protein. The data show some 11,000 distinct CDR3 sequences, 20% to 25% seen once. The antigens for these receptors are not known. The specimen comprised CD4+ T cells from blood, cultured in vitro, sampled before SARS-CoV-2 vaccination. These receptors were taken from a human donor who received a COVID-19 vaccine. CDR3s include the opening cysteine and the closing phenylalanine or tryptophan. The order of the fields is J gene, D gene, V gene, clone size, CDR3 DNA, CDR3 protein. A D gene is named only where the DNA matches it firmly. Clone size, where shown, is once, few, many, or a class for clones that have expanded.

TRBJ2-2 | TRBD1 | TRBV5-1 | few | TGCGCCAGCAGCTTGAATCCCGGACAGGGGGCCACCGGGGAGCTGTTTTTT | CASSLNPGQGATGELFF
TRBJ2-7 | TRBD2 | TRBV6-1 | - | TGTGCCAGCAGCCGGGGGGGGCCTTCCTACGAGCAGTACTTC | CASSRGGPSYEQYF
TRBJ2-5 | TRBD2 | TRBV11-1 | few | TGTGCCAGCAGCCCTCGGACTAGCGGGGAGACCCAGTACTTC | CASSPRTSGETQYF
TRBJ1-6 | - | TRBV6-1 | - | TGTGCCAGCAGTGAAGCCCAACCATGGGCGTTTAATTCACCCCTCCACTTT | CASSEAQPWAFNSPLHF
TRBJ2-5 | TRBD1 | TRBV24-1 | - | TGTGCCACCAGTGGAACAGGGGGCTTGAAGGAGACCCAGTACTTC | CATSGTGGLKETQYF
TRBJ2-3 | - | TRBV18 | once | TGTGCCAGCTCACCACTGGAGGGAGATACGCAGTATTTT | CASSPLEGDTQYF
TRBJ2-3 | - | TRBV10-1 | few | TGCGCCAGCAGTGATGCGGCAGATACGCAGTATTTT | CASSDAADTQYF
TRBJ2-1 | - | TRBV20-1 | - | TGCAGTGCCTGGACTTTGGGCGCTGACAATGAGCAGTTCTTC | CSAWTLGADNEQFF
TRBJ2-7 | - | TRBV6-1 | few | TGTGCCAGCAACGGACGGAGGTGGGAGCAGTACTTC | CASNGRRWEQYF
TRBJ2-1 | - | TRBV5-1 | once | TGCGCCAGCAGCGAAAGGTTCTCCCGCTCCTACAATGAGCAGTTCTTC | CASSERFSRSYNEQFF
TRBJ2-1 | - | TRBV27 | - | TGTGCCAGCAGTTTATCGTTCGGGGCCAACAATGAGCAGTTCTTC | CASSLSFGANNEQFF
TRBJ2-7 | TRBD1 | TRBV11-3 | few | TGTGCCAGCAGCCAGGGACAGCTCTACGAGCAGTACTTC | CASSQGQLYEQYF
TRBJ1-2 | - | TRBV18 | - | TGTGCCAGCCGACAGGACATGGACTATGGCTACACCTTC | CASRQDMDYGYTF
TRBJ2-1 | TRBD1 | TRBV5-4 | - | TGTGCCAGCAGCCTAGGACAGGGGAGTAATGAGCAGTTCTTC | CASSLGQGSNEQFF
TRBJ1-3 | - | TRBV1 | - | TGCACCAGCAGCCAGGTCCTAAGGGGCAGGGAGGGAAACACCATATATTTT | CTSSQVLRGREGNTIYF
TRBJ2-3 | TRBD2 | TRBV7-9 | few | TGTGCCAGTACGGGGGGACCATCGTTAGATACGCAGTATTTT | CASTGGPSLDTQYF
TRBJ1-2 | - | TRBV5-4 | few | TGTGCCAGCACCCCAGACAGGCGATTAAACTATGGCTACACCTTC | CASTPDRRLNYGYTF
TRBJ2-5 | - | TRBV5-5 | - | TGTGCCAGCAGCTTGCTTAGGCGCAACCAAGAGACCCAGTACTTC | CASSLLRRNQETQYF
TRBJ2-5 | TRBD1 | TRBV7-2 | - | TGTGCCAGCAGCTTGGACAGGGGGCCAGAGACCCAGTACTTC | CASSLDRGPETQYF
TRBJ2-4 | TRBD2 | TRBV4-1 | - | TGCGCCAGCAGCCCGGGGGGGTCTAGAGACATTCAGTACTTC | CASSPGGSRDIQYF
TRBJ2-5 | - | TRBV6-5 | few | TGTGCCAGCAGTTACAAGGCACTACGGGGGGAGACCCAGTACTTC | CASSYKALRGETQYF
TRBJ2-5 | TRBD2 | TRBV10-3 | few | TGTGCCATCAGTGAGTTAGCGGGGGAATTCCAAGAGACCCAGTACTTC | CAISELAGEFQETQYF
TRBJ1-4 | - | TRBV19 | - | TGTGCCAGTAGTGCACGACAGGTTGCCACATTTGAAAAACTGTTTTTT | CASSARQVATFEKLFF
TRBJ2-5 | TRBD1 | TRBV18 | - | TGTGCCAGCTCCAGGACAGGGGGCAACACCCAGTACTTC | CASSRTGGNTQYF
TRBJ2-2 | - | TRBV12-3/TRBV12-4 | - | TGTGCCAGCAGAGGGATTGAGGGGGGCTATGGCGGGGAGCTGTTTTTT | CASRGIEGGYGGELFF
TRBJ2-5 | - | TRBV5-1 | - | TGCGCCAGCAGCCCCCGCGGCGGCTCCTTCCAAGAGACCCAGTACTTC | CASSPRGGSFQETQYF
TRBJ1-3 | - | TRBV12-3/TRBV12-4 | - | TGTGCCAGCAGTCATGTCGACCGACCCTCTGGAAACACCATATATTTT | CASSHVDRPSGNTIYF
TRBJ2-3 | - | TRBV19 | - | TGTGCCAGTAGTATAAACCCCAGCACAGATACGCAGTATTTT | CASSINPSTDTQYF
TRBJ1-3 | - | TRBV28 | few | TGTGCCAGCAGACCGCGGGACCGGGGAAACACCATATATTTT | CASRPRDRGNTIYF
TRBJ2-6 | - | TRBV3-1 | - | TGTGCCAGCAGCCGCAGGGGCCACTCTGGGGCCAACGTCCTGACTTTC | CASSRRGHSGANVLTF
TRBJ2-2 | TRBD1 | TRBV5-4 | - | TGTGCCAGCAGCCCAAGGACAGGGGGCATGGACACCGGGGAGCTGTTTTTT | CASSPRTGGMDTGELFF
TRBJ1-6 | - | TRBV10-3 | few | TGTGCCACCGGTCCGGACATCTATAATTCACCCCTCCACTTT | CATGPDIYNSPLHF
TRBJ1-1 | TRBD1 | TRBV28 | medium-sized | TGTGCCAGCCTCGGCCACAGGGGGAACACTGAAGCTTTCTTT | CASLGHRGNTEAFF
TRBJ2-5 | TRBD2 | TRBV4-2 | - | TGTGCCAGCAGCTTTGGGACTAGCGGGGGCAAAGAGACCCAGTACTTC | CASSFGTSGGKETQYF
TRBJ2-5 | TRBD1 | TRBV6-1 | few | TGTGCCAGCAGTGAGCCCGGGACAGGGGGGATTCGGGAGACCCAGTACTTC | CASSEPGTGGIRETQYF
TRBJ1-1 | TRBD1 | TRBV7-8 | few | TGTGCCAGCAGCAAACTGAGAGGGGGCTTTACTGAAGCTTTCTTT | CASSKLRGGFTEAFF
TRBJ1-5 | - | TRBV24-1 | few | TGTGCCACCAGTGATTTGGACAGTAATCAGCCCCAGCATTTT | CATSDLDSNQPQHF
TRBJ1-4 | - | TRBV27 | - | TGTGCCAGCATGCCTACATGGGATCCCTCAACTAATGAAAAACTGTTTTTT | CASMPTWDPSTNEKLFF
TRBJ1-3 | - | TRBV21-1 | few | TGTGCCAGCACCCAAGGAGGCAGGGGTACATCGGGAAACACCATATATTTT | CASTQGGRGTSGNTIYF
TRBJ2-4 | - | TRBV4-2 | few | TGTGCCAGCAGCCAAGATCTAGCCAAAAACATTCAGTACTTC | CASSQDLAKNIQYF
TRBJ1-1 | - | TRBV20-1 | - | TGCAGTGCTAAGTCATCCACGGGGGACACTGAAGCTTTCTTT | CSAKSSTGDTEAFF
TRBJ1-4 | TRBD1 | TRBV6-1 | few | TGTGCCAGCAGTATGGGACAGGGCCACGAAAAACTGTTTTTT | CASSMGQGHEKLFF
TRBJ1-4 | - | TRBV7-9 | few | TGTGCCAGCAGCTTAATTGGGAAGAGGGGACGAGAAAAACTGTTTTTT | CASSLIGKRGREKLFF
TRBJ2-1 | TRBD2 | TRBV20-1 | - | TGCAGTGCTTTACGGACTAGCGGCTACAATGAGCAGTTCTTC | CSALRTSGYNEQFF
TRBJ2-3 | TRBD2 | TRBV11-3 | few | TGTGCCAGCAGCCCGGGACTAGCGGGTGTAATCACAGATACGCAGTATTTT | CASSPGLAGVITDTQYF
TRBJ2-3 | - | TRBV5-1 | - | TGCGCCAGCAGCTTGAGCACTAGTGGCACAGATACGCAGTATTTT | CASSLSTSGTDTQYF
TRBJ2-1 | TRBD2 | TRBV10-3 | - | TGTGCCATCAGCCCTAGCGGGGGGTCCTACAATGAGCAGTTCTTC | CAISPSGGSYNEQFF
TRBJ2-1 | TRBD1 | TRBV5-3 | - | TGTGCCAGCAGCTTGGGGTTATCTGGGACAGGGCCCTACAATGAGCAGTTCTTC | CASSLGLSGTGPYNEQFF
TRBJ1-5 | - | TRBV2 | once | TGTGCCAGCGGGTCGGAGGGTAATCAGCCCCAGCATTTT | CASGSEGNQPQHF